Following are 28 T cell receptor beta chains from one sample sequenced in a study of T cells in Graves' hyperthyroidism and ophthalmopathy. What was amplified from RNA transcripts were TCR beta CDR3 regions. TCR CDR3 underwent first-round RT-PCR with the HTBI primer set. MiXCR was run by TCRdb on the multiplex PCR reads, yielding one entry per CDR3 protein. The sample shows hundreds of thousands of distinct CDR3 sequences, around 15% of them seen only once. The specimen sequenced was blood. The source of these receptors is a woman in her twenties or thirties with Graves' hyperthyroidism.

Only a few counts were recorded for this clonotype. This CDR3 reads CSARSGGSGRYNEQFF. DNA of the CDR3: TGCAGTGCTAGATCAGGCGGAAGCGGGAGATACAATGAGCAGTTCTTC. The gene calls are TRBV20-1 and TRBJ2-1; 8 bases line up with TRBD2. This CDR3 is built from 16 residues. Germline V gene data show CDR1 as DFQATT and CDR2 as SNEGSKA (reference sequence). The trim removed 2 bases at V and 4 bases at J, leaving 10 bases unmatched.

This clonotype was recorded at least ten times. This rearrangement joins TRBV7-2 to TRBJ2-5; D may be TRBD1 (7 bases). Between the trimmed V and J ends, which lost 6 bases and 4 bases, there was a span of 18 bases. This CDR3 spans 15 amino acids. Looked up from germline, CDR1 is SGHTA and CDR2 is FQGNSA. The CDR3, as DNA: TGTGCCAGCAGTCAAGCTAGCAGGGGGGTAGAGACCCAGTACTTC. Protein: CASSQASRGVETQYF.

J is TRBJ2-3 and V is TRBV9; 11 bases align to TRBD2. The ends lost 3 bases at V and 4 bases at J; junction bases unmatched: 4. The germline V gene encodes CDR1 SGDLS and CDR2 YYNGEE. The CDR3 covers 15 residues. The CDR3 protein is CASSGGLAGPDTQYF. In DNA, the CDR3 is TGTGCCAGCAGCGGCGGACTAGCGGGCCCAGATACGCAGTATTTT.

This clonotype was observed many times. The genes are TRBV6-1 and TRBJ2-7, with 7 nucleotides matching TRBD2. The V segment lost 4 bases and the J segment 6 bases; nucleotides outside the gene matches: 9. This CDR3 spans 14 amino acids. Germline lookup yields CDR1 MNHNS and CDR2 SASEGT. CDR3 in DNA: TGTGCCAGCAGTGCGGGACTACCGGGCCTCGAGCAGTACTTC. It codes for CASSAGLPGLEQYF.

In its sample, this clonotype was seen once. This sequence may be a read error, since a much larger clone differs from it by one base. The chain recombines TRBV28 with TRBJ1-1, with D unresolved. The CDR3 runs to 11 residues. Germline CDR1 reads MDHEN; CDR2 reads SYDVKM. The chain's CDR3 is CASRIDTGAFF. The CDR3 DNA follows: TGTGCCAGCAGAATAGACACTGGAGCTTTCTTT.

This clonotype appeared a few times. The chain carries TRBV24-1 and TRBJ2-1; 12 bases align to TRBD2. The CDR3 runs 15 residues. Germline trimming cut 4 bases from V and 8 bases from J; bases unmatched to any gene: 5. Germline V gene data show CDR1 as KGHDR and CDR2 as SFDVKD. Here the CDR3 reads CATSDPSGRAHEQFF. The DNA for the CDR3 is TGTGCCACCAGTGACCCTAGCGGGAGGGCCCATGAGCAGTTCTTC.

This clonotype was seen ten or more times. This CDR3 is CASSIGQGSNEQYF. Written as DNA, the CDR3 is TGTGCCAGCAGTATTGGACAGGGTAGCAACGAGCAGTACTTC. The rearrangement joins TRBV12-3 or TRBV12-4 to TRBJ2-7; 8 bases are shared with TRBD1. This CDR3 is built from 14 residues. J lost 5 bases, V lost 5 bases, and 8 bases had no gene match.

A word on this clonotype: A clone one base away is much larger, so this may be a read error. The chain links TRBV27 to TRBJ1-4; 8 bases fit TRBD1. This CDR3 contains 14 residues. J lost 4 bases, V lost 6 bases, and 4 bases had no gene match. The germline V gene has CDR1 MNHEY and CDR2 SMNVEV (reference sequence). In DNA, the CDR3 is TGTGCCAGCAGACCGGGACAGGATAATGAAAAACTGTTTTTT. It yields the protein CASRPGQDNEKLFF.

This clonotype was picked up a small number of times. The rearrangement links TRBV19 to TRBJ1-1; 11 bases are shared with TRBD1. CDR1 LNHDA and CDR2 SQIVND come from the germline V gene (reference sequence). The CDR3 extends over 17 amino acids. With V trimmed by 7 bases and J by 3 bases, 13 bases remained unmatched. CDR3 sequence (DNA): TGTGCCAGTATAGGGACAGGGGGGATTTCTTGGGACACTGAAGCTTTCTTT. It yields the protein CASIGTGGISWDTEAFF.

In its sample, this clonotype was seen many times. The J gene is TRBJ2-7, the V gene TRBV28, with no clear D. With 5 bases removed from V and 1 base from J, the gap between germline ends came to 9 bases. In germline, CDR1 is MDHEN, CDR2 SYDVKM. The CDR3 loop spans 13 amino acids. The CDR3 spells CASSPFESYEQYF. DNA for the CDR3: TGTGCCAGCAGTCCTTTTGAGTCCTACGAGCAGTACTTC.

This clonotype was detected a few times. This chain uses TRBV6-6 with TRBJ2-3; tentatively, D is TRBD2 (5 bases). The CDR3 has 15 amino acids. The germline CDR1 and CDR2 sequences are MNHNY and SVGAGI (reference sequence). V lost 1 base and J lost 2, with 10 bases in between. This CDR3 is CASSYWAGSTDTQYF. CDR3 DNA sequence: TGTGCCAGCAGTTACTGGGCGGGTTCCACAGATACGCAGTATTTT.

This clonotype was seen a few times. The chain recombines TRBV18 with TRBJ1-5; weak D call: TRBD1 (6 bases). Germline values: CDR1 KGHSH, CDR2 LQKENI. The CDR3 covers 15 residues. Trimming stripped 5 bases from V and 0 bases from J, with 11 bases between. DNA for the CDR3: TGTGCCAGCTCAGCCGGACAGACTAGCAATCAGCCCCAGCATTTT. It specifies CASSAGQTSNQPQHF.

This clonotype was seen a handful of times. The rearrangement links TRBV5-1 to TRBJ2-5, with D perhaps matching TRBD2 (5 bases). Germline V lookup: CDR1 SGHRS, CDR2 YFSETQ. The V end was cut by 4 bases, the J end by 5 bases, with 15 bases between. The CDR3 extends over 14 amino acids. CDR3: CASSPLGIRETQYF. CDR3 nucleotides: TGCGCCAGCAGCCCCCTCGGGATCCGGGAGACCCAGTACTTC. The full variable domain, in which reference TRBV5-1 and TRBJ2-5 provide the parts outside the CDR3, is KAGVTQTPRYLIKTRGQQVTLSCSPISGHRSVSWYQQTPGQGLQFLFEYFSETQRNKGNFPGRFSGRQFSNSRSEMNVSTLELGDSALYLCASSPLGIRETQYFGPGTRLLVL.

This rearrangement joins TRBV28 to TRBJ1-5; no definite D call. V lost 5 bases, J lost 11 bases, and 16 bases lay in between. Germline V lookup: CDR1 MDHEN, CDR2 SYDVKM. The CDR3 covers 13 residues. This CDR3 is CASSDFSAGAQHF. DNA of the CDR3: TGTGCCAGCAGTGATTTTTCTGCGGGAGCCCAGCATTTT.

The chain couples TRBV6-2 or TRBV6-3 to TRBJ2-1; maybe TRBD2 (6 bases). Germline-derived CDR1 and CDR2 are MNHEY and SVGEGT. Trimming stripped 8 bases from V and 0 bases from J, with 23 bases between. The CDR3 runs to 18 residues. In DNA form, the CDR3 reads TGTGCCAGCTCACCGACATTGATCGGGGGTGGCTCCTACAATGAGCAGTTCTTC. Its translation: CASSPTLIGGGSYNEQFF.

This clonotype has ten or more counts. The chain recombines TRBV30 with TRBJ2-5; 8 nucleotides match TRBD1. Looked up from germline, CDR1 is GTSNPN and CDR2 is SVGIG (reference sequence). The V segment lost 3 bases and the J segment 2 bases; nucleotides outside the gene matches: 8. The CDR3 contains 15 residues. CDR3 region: CAWSLWTGPQETQYF. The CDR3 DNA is TGTGCCTGGAGCTTATGGACAGGGCCTCAAGAGACCCAGTACTTC.

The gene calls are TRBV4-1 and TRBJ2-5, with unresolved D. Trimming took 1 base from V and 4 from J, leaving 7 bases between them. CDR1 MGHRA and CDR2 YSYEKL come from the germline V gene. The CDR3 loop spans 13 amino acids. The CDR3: CASSQARVETQYF. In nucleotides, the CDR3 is TGCGCCAGCAGCCAAGCTAGGGTAGAGACCCAGTACTTC.

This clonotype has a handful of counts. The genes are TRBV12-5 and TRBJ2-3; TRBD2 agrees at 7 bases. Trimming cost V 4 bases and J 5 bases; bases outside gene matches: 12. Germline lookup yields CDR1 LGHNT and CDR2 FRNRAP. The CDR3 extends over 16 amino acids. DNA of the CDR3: TGTGCTAGTGGTTCCGGGGGGAGCGGGACCGTAGATACGCAGTATTTT. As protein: CASGSGGSGTVDTQYF.

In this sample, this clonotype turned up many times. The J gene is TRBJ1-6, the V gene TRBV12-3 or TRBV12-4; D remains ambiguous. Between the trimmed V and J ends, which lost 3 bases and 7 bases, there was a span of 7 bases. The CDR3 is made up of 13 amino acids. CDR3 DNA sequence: TGTGCCAGCAGTTTCTTACAGAATTCACCCCTCCACTTT. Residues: CASSFLQNSPLHF.

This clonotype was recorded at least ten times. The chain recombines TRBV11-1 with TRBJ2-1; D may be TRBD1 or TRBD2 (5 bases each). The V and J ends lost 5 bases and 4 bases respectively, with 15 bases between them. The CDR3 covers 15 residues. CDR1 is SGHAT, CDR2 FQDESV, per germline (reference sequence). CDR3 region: CASSPALGEYNEQFF. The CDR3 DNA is TGTGCCAGCAGCCCAGCTTTGGGGGAGTACAATGAGCAGTTCTTC.

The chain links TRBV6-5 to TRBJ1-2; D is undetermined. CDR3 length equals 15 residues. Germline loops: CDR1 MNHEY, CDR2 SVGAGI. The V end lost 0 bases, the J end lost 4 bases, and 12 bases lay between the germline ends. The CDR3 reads CASSYSGFSPYGYTF. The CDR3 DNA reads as TGTGCCAGCAGTTACTCGGGCTTCTCCCCCTATGGCTACACCTTC.

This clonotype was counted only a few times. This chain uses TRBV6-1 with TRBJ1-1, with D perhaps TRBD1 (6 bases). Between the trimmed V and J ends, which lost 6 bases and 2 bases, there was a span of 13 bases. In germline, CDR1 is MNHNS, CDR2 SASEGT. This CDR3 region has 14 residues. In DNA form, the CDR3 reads TGTGCCAGCAGATCAGACAGGACCAACACTGAAGCTTTCTTT. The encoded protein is CASRSDRTNTEAFF.

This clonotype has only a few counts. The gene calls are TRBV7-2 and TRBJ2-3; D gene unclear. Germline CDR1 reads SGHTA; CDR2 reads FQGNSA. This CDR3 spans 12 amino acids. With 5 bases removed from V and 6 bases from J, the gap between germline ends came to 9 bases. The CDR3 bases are TGTGCCAGCAGCCGTACAGCCGATACGCAGTATTTT. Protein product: CASSRTADTQYF.

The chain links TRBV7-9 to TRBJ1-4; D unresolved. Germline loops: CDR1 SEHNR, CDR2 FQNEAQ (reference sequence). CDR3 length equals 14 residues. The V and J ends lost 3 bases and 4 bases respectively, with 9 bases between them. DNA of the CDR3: TGTGCCAGCAGCTTTTCGTCGGGTAATGAAAAACTGTTTTTT. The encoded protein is CASSFSSGNEKLFF.

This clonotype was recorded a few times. The CDR3 DNA follows: TGTGCCAGCAGCAGGGGGACAGGGGGTTACATGAACACTGAAGCTTTCTTT. Its translation is CASSRGTGGYMNTEAFF. The rearrangement joins TRBV6-1 to TRBJ1-1; 11 bases fit TRBD1. V shed 6 bases, J shed 0 bases, and the junction held 9 bases outside the gene matches. The CDR3 length is 17 residues. In germline, CDR1 is MNHNS, CDR2 SASEGT.

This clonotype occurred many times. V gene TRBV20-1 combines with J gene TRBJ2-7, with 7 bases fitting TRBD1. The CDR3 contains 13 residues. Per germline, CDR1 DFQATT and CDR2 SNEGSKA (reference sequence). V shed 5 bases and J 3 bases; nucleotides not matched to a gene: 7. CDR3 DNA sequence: TGCAGTGCTGAGGGGGCGCGGTACTACGAGCAGTACTTC. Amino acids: CSAEGARYYEQYF.

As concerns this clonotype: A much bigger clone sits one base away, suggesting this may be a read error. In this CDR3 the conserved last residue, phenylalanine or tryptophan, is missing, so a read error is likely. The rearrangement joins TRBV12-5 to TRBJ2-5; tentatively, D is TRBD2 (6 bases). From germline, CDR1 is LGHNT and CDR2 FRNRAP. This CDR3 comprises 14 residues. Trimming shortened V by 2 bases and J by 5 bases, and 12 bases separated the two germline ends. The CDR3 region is CASGLPTRMETQYL. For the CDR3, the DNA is TGTGCTAGTGGTTTGCCGACTAGAATGGAGACCCAGTACCTC.

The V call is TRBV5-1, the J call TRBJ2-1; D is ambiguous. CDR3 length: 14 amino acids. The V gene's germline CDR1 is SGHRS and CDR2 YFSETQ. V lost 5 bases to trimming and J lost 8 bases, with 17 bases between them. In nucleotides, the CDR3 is TGCGCCAGCAGGCTGTCCCTGGCCGAGGATGAGCAGTTCTTC. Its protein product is CASRLSLAEDEQFF.